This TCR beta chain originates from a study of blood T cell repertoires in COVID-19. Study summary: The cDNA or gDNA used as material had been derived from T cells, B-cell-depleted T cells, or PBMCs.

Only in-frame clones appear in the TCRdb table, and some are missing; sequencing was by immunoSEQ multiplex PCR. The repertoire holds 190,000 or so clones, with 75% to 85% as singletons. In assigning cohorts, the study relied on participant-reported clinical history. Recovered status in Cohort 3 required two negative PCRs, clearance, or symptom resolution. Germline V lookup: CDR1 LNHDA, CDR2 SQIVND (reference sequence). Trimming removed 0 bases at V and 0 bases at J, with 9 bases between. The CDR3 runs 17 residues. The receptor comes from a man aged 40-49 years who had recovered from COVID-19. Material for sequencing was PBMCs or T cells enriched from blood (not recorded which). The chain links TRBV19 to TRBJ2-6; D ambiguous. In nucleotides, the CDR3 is TGTGCCAGTAGTATAGATTCTCCCGGCTCTGGGGCCAACGTCCTGACTTTC. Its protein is CASSIDSPGSGANVLTF.